One and the same sample provided the 23 T cell receptor beta chains below, sequenced in a study of T cells in Graves' hyperthyroidism and ophthalmopathy. The CDR3 regions of TCR beta were amplified from RNA transcripts. The HTBI primer set drove a first-round RT-PCR of the TCR CDR3. TCRdb re-analysed the multiplex PCR reads in MiXCR, keeping a single row per CDR3 protein. Found here are about 290,000 distinct CDR3 sequences, roughly 15% of them singletons; the top ten hold 33%. The sequenced material came from blood. The receptors shown here come from a man aged 25-40 years with Graves' hyperthyroidism.

The chain links TRBV29-1 to TRBJ1-1, with D maybe TRBD1 (5 bases). The CDR3 consists of 13 residues. The germline V and J ends were trimmed by 5 bases and 2 bases, with 12 bases remaining between them. Per the germline V gene, CDR1 is SQVTM and CDR2 is ANQGSEA. CDR3 protein: CSVRDGLNTEAFF. DNA for the CDR3: TGCAGCGTTCGGGACGGTCTTAACACTGAAGCTTTCTTT.

In this sample, this clonotype turned up many times. The V gene is TRBV5-1, the J gene TRBJ2-7; 8 bases fit TRBD1. The CDR3 totals 15 residues. Germline lookup yields CDR1 SGHRS and CDR2 YFSETQ. V lost 4 bases and J lost 0; bases outside the gene matches: 6. The CDR3 protein is CASSTGTGVSYEQYF. The CDR3 bases are TGCGCCAGCAGCACCGGGACAGGCGTCTCCTACGAGCAGTACTTC.

The chain joins TRBV4-1 to TRBJ2-7; possibly TRBD1 for D (7 bases). Germline-derived CDR1 and CDR2 are MGHRA and YSYEKL. With 3 bases removed from V and 4 bases from J, the gap between germline ends came to 10 bases. CDR3 length: 13 amino acids. The CDR3 DNA sequence: TGCGCCAGCAGCCAGGCGGGACAGTACGAGCAGTACTTC. Translation gives CASSQAGQYEQYF.

The genes are TRBV7-9 and TRBJ2-6; D call uncertain. The germline V gene encodes CDR1 SEHNR and CDR2 FQNEAQ (reference sequence). The CDR3 is 14 residues long. The V end was cut by 3 bases, the J end by 5 bases, with 8 bases between. In nucleotides, the CDR3 is TGTGCCAGCAGCTTTACCTCGCGGGCCAACGTCCTGACTTTC. It specifies CASSFTSRANVLTF.

This clonotype was counted only a few times. CDR3 sequence (DNA): TGTGCCAGCAGCACCCAGTTGAACTCCTACGAGCAGTACTTC. Protein: CASSTQLNSYEQYF. The chain recombines TRBV7-2 with TRBJ2-7; D unresolved. V gave up 5 bases and J gave up 0 bases, with 11 bases separating them. Germline assignment: CDR1 SGHTA and CDR2 FQGNSA. The CDR3 sequence is 14 residues long.

This clonotype was counted between two and nine times. The J gene is TRBJ1-4, the V gene TRBV29-1; a possible D gene is TRBD1 (5 bases). Germline lookup yields CDR1 SQVTM and CDR2 ANQGSEA. The CDR3 extends over 14 amino acids. V lost 0 bases, J lost 2 bases, and 7 bases lay in between. The DNA for the CDR3 is TGCAGCGTTGAAGATGAGGGGACTAATGAAAAACTGTTTTTT. The encoded protein is CSVEDEGTNEKLFF.

This clonotype was counted only a few times. The J gene is TRBJ1-2, the V gene TRBV7-9, with TRBD1 matching 8 bases. The CDR3 loop spans 14 amino acids. CDR1 and CDR2 from the germline V gene are SEHNR and FQNEAQ (reference sequence). Germline trimming cut 5 bases from V and 3 bases from J; bases unmatched to any gene: 5. For the CDR3, the DNA is TGTGCCAGCAGCGAGGACAGGGTACACTATGGCTACACCTTC. Translating gives CASSEDRVHYGYTF.

This clonotype was observed many times. The rearrangement joins TRBV12-3 or TRBV12-4 to TRBJ2-6, with 7 bases aligning to TRBD1. V dropped 5 bases and J dropped 2; count of bases not matched to a gene: 0. This CDR3 comprises 14 residues. CDR3 amino acids: CASSQGAGANVLTF. CDR3 DNA: TGTGCCAGCAGTCAGGGGGCTGGGGCCAACGTCCTGACTTTC.

Only a few counts were recorded for this clonotype. The chain links TRBV5-5 to TRBJ1-3; D remains ambiguous. Per germline, CDR1 SGHKS and CDR2 YYEKEE (reference sequence). The length of the CDR3 is 16 residues. V dropped 4 bases and J dropped 0 bases, with 14 bases sitting between them. CDR3 nucleotide sequence: TGTGCCAGCAGCGTTGTTTCATCGAGCTCTGGAAACACCATATATTTT. It yields the protein CASSVVSSSSGNTIYF.

V is TRBV24-1 and J is TRBJ2-2; D unclear. V was shortened by 9 bases and J by 7 bases, with 35 bases between the two germline ends. Looked up from germline, CDR1 is KGHDR and CDR2 is SFDVKD. The CDR3 length is 20 residues. The DNA for the CDR3 is TGTGCCACCTTCCGAAAGGGCCCTACCTCCCCGACGAACACTTACGGGGAGCTGTTTTTT. Translated: CATFRKGPTSPTNTYGELFF.

This clonotype was observed at least ten times. The CDR3 spells CASIARAGDAGELFF. In DNA form, the CDR3 reads TGTGCCAGCATTGCGAGAGCGGGAGATGCCGGGGAGCTGTTTTTT. The chain joins TRBV2 to TRBJ2-2, with TRBD2 identical over 8 bases. The CDR3 spans 15 residues. With 7 bases clipped from V and 6 bases from J, the junction kept 10 bases outside the gene matches. In germline, CDR1 is SNHLY, CDR2 FYNNEI.

This clonotype occurred many times. The chain has TRBV2 and TRBJ2-7, with D perhaps matching TRBD1 (6 bases). From germline, CDR1 is SNHLY and CDR2 FYNNEI. V lost 4 bases and J 3 bases, leaving 10 bases between the germline ends. This CDR3 is built from 13 residues. The CDR3 region has the DNA TGTGCCAGCAGTGCTGGACAGATCTACGAGCAGTACTTC. This codes for CASSAGQIYEQYF.

This clonotype was detected a few times. The V and J genes are TRBV3-1 and TRBJ2-7; no definite D call. With 1 base removed from V and 9 bases from J, the gap between germline ends came to 7 bases. This CDR3 has 11 amino acids. Germline V lookup: CDR1 LGHDT, CDR2 YNNKEL (reference sequence). The CDR3 DNA sequence: TGTGCCAGCAGCCAAGGGGGTTGGCAGTACTTC. Translation gives CASSQGGWQYF.

This sequence joins TRBV30 and TRBJ1-2, with no clear D. Germline loops: CDR1 GTSNPN, CDR2 SVGIG (reference sequence). This CDR3 contains 13 residues. The V and J ends lost 0 bases and 6 bases respectively, with 11 bases between them. CDR3 sequence reads: CAWSVFRLDGYTF. The CDR3 region has the DNA TGTGCCTGGAGTGTTTTTCGGTTGGATGGCTACACCTTC.

Concerning this clonotype: This may be a read error, as it is one base from a much larger clone. The chain couples TRBV24-1 to TRBJ2-1, with 11 bases aligning to TRBD1. Germline V gives CDR1 KGHDR, CDR2 SFDVKD. The CDR3 is made up of 15 amino acids. Here the CDR3 reads CVTSESGTGGNEQFF. The CDR3 DNA sequence: TGTGTCACCAGTGAATCTGGGACAGGGGGCAATGAGCAGTTCTTC.

The chain links TRBV27 to TRBJ1-1; weak D call: TRBD1 (6 bases). The CDR3 is 16 amino acids. The germline V gene has CDR1 MNHEY and CDR2 SMNVEV (reference sequence). V was trimmed by 8 bases and J by 0 bases, leaving 19 bases between them. In nucleotides, the CDR3 is TGTGCCAGCGGTAACAGGGCTCTGCTAATGAACACTGAAGCTTTCTTT. It yields the protein CASGNRALLMNTEAFF.

The sample holds many counts of this clonotype. This chain connects TRBV10-3 to TRBJ1-1, with D possibly TRBD1 on 5 matching bases. V was cut by 4 bases and J by 0 bases, with 9 bases left in between. Germline V gene lookup returns CDR1 ENHRY and CDR2 SYGVKD. This CDR3 is 14 amino acids long. The CDR3 region is CAISVRGLNTEAFF. The DNA of the CDR3 is TGTGCCATCAGTGTTCGGGGGTTGAACACTGAAGCTTTCTTT.

In this sample, this clonotype turned up a few times. The chain employs TRBV6-1 and TRBJ1-1, with TRBD1 matching 7 bases. Per the germline V gene, CDR1 is MNHNS and CDR2 is SASEGT. V gave up 6 bases and J gave up 6 bases; unmatched junction bases: 16. This CDR3 spans 16 amino acids. CDR3 sequence reads: CASRGLYRGGNAEAFF. CDR3 bases: TGTGCCAGCAGGGGCCTCTACAGGGGAGGAAACGCTGAAGCTTTCTTT.

The chain has TRBV19 and TRBJ2-1, with D possibly matching TRBD1 (5 bases). Between the trimmed V and J ends, which lost 3 bases and 0 bases, there was a span of 9 bases. The CDR3 spans 15 residues. Germline CDR1 reads LNHDA; CDR2 reads SQIVND (reference sequence). CDR3 nucleotides: TGTGCCAGTAGTATTCAGGGTGCCTCCTACAATGAGCAGTTCTTC. Amino acid sequence: CASSIQGASYNEQFF.

V gene TRBV2 combines with J gene TRBJ2-7; 16 bases align to TRBD2. Germline trimming cut 6 bases from V and 7 bases from J; bases unmatched to any gene: 6. Germline V gene lookup returns CDR1 SNHLY and CDR2 FYNNEI. The length of the CDR3 is 15 residues. CDR3 loop: CASRGLAGGRREQYF. CDR3 nucleotide sequence: TGTGCCAGCAGGGGACTAGCGGGAGGGCGGAGAGAGCAGTACTTC.

The chain links TRBV7-3 to TRBJ2-1; 12 bases fit TRBD2. After removal of 4 bases from V and 4 bases from J, the junction contained 5 bases not matched to a gene. CDR1 is SGHTA, CDR2 FQGTGA, per germline. This CDR3 region has 16 residues. CDR3 residues: CASSSPTSGSYNEQFF. Here the CDR3 DNA reads TGTGCCAGCAGCTCACCGACTAGCGGGAGTTACAATGAGCAGTTCTTC.

Concerning this clonotype itself: A much bigger clone sits one base away, suggesting this may be a read error. V is TRBV30 and J is TRBJ2-7, with D hard to call. The CDR3 covers 12 residues. Germline CDR1 is GTSNPN and CDR2 is SVGIG (reference sequence). The CDR3 bases are TGTGCCTGGTCAGTGGTTTCCTACGGGCAGTACTTC. Translated: CAWSVVSYGQYF.

This clonotype was picked up many times. The chain is built from TRBV12-3 or TRBV12-4 and TRBJ1-4; 7 nucleotides line up with TRBD1. The CDR3 sequence is 15 residues long. After removal of 1 base from V and 3 bases from J, the junction contained 2 bases not matched to a gene. The CDR3 DNA reads TGTGCCAGCAGTTTAGAAGGGACAGCTAATGAAAAACTGTTTTTT. It specifies CASSLEGTANEKLFF.